Sequencing of this T cell receptor (beta chain) was carried out in a study of memory CD4+ T cells and cytomegalovirus serostatus. Turning to the study itself: Donors were healthy Belgian adults, about ten CMV seropositive and under 30 seronegative.

Single viable CD3+CD4+CD8-CD45RO+ cells were sorted as the memory CD4+ T cells. Total CD4+ T cells were enriched by CD4 positive selection. This table comes from immunoSEQ multiplex PCR, and its TCRdb copy is limited to in-frame clones, with some not included. The sample lists 35,000 to 45,000 clones; about four fifths were seen once. This clonotype was sampled from an adult in good health and CMV-seronegative. Source material: memory CD4+ T cells from blood.

The CDR3 DNA is TGTGCCAGCCATACCTGGGGGCTAGGTGAAGCTTTCTTT. Translation gives CASHTWGLGEAFF. This chain joins TRBV6-1 and TRBJ1-1; TRBD1 might be the D (6 bases). With 8 bases removed from V and 7 bases from J, the gap between germline ends came to 17 bases. CDR1 and CDR2 (germline): MNHNS, SASEGT. The CDR3 extends over 13 amino acids.